These 7 T cell receptor beta chains originate from one sample sequenced in a study of PD-1 blockade in classical Hodgkin lymphoma. TCRdb keeps only in-frame clones here, not all; method: immunoSEQ multiplex PCR. The repertoire holds 25,000 to 35,000 clones, with 65% to 85% as singletons. Described time point: cycle 4 day 1 (C4D1), after 5 to 7 weeks of nivolumab. There was relapse after autologous stem cell transplantation in every patient, and there was variation in brentuximab vedotin exposure. Purification of CD4+ T cells from thawed PBMCs was performed via magnetic negative selection. The material was CD4+ T cells from blood, obtained before the fourth cycle of nivolumab. The receptors shown here come from a human donor with classical Hodgkin lymphoma.

The chain recombines TRBV5-1 with TRBJ1-5; D is unclear. The CDR3 covers 13 residues. V was shortened by 4 bases and J by 5 bases, with 10 bases between the two germline ends. Germline assignment: CDR1 SGHRS and CDR2 YFSETQ. This CDR3 is CASSPAPDQPQHF. DNA for the CDR3: TGCGCCAGCAGCCCCGCTCCGGATCAGCCCCAGCATTTT.

The chain couples TRBV11-2 to TRBJ2-1; TRBD1 matches 8 bases. J was trimmed by 6 bases and V by 2 bases; bases with no gene match: 9. Germline lookup yields CDR1 SGHAT and CDR2 FQNNGV. The CDR3 runs 16 residues. CDR3 region: CASSLSRTGSVNEQFF. CDR3 coding DNA: TGTGCCAGCAGCTTATCCCGGACAGGGTCTGTCAATGAGCAGTTCTTC.

The V and J genes are TRBV25-1 and TRBJ2-5; 10 bases line up with TRBD2. Losses at the gene ends were 6 bases for V and 5 bases for J; bases not matched to a gene: 9. CDR1 is MGHDK, CDR2 SYGVNS, per germline. CDR3 size: 15 residues. The CDR3 region is CASSGAGGLRETQYF. As DNA, the CDR3 is TGTGCCAGCAGCGGAGCGGGGGGGCTCAGGGAGACCCAGTACTTC.

This rearrangement joins TRBV5-1 to TRBJ1-1, with a tentative D call TRBD1 (6 bases). The CDR3 is 14 amino acids. Germline-derived CDR1 and CDR2 are SGHRS and YFSETQ. V gave up 6 bases and J gave up 0 bases, with 12 bases separating them. In nucleotides, the CDR3 is TGCGCCAGCACCTCGGGGGCAATGAACACTGAAGCTTTCTTT. Encoded protein: CASTSGAMNTEAFF. Together with reference TRBV5-1 and TRBJ1-1, the CDR3 gives the full variable domain: KAGVTQTPRYLIKTRGQQVTLSCSPISGHRSVSWYQQTPGQGLQFLFEYFSETQRNKGNFPGRFSGRQFSNSRSEMNVSTLELGDSALYLCASTSGAMNTEAFFGQGTRLTVV.

The gene calls are TRBV5-1 and TRBJ1-1; perhaps TRBD1 as D (5 bases). In germline, CDR1 is SGHRS, CDR2 YFSETQ. The V end was cut by 2 bases, the J end by 3 bases, with 17 bases between. The CDR3 runs to 16 residues. CDR3 nucleotides: TGCGCCAGCAGCTTTGGCAGGGTTCTCCTGGACACTGAAGCTTTCTTT. It specifies CASSFGRVLLDTEAFF.

This clone was picked up a small number of times. The chain is built from TRBV28 and TRBJ1-6; no reliable D call. The CDR3 is 14 amino acids. Germline CDR1 MDHEN, CDR2 SYDVKM. V was cut by 3 bases and J by 10 bases, with 13 bases left in between. The CDR3 protein is CASSFLGIYSPLHF. In DNA form, the CDR3 reads TGTGCCAGCAGTTTTCTGGGGATATACTCACCCCTCCACTTT.

J is TRBJ2-7 and V is TRBV5-1, with D maybe TRBD2 (5 bases). Per the germline V gene, CDR1 is SGHRS and CDR2 is YFSETQ. The germline V and J ends were trimmed by 0 bases and 2 bases, with 15 bases remaining between them. This CDR3 has 16 residues. CDR3 loop: CASSLGVTTGAYEQYF. In nucleotides, the CDR3 is TGCGCCAGCAGCTTGGGAGTAACGACCGGGGCCTACGAGCAGTACTTC.